This TCR beta chain was identified in a study of cytomegalovirus exposure and HLA in healthy donors. With regard to this clone: Its antigen is still unknown.

The primer mix had 60 Vbeta and 13 Jbeta primers. Method: immunoSEQ multiplex PCR; TCRdb's copy keeps in-frame clones and lacks some. The sample lists roughly 130,000 clones, roughly 77% seen once, with 2.5% to 3.5% in the top ten. This CDR3 contains 15 residues. With 1 base clipped from V and 4 bases from J, the junction kept 4 bases outside the gene matches. Germline V lookup: CDR1 LNHDA, CDR2 SQIVND (reference sequence). Study conclusions and caveats: Indistinguishable V segments, including TRBV6-2 and TRBV6-3, were excluded. Reports credit the classifier with highly specific, highly sensitive diagnosis of cytomegalovirus status. Later analysis showed most CMV-associated TCR beta chains appearing HLA-restricted. It is likely that the observed cluster of highly shared sequence variants was a sequencing artifact.

This sequence originates from a female donor in good health and CMV-seronegative. The V call is TRBV19, the J call TRBJ2-7; 10 bases are a match to TRBD2. The sample comprised PBMCs. Here the CDR3 DNA reads TGTGCCAGTAGTATAGGAGGACTAGCGGTTTACGAGCAGTACTTC. As protein: CASSIGGLAVYEQYF.